The TCR beta chain described here comes from a study of regulatory T cells in long-lasting Graves disease. Study-wide results and caveats: There was favoring of TRBV28, TRBJ1-2 and TRBJ2-5 in persistent disease. Examination was confined to peripheral blood, excluding thyroid tissue. Persistent patients shared more public clonotypes (about 2,700) than new patients (approximately 1,000).

For TCR beta, libraries came from iRepertoire HTBI primers and Arm-PCR of CDR3 regions. TCRdb passed the multiplex PCR reads through MiXCR, listing each CDR3 protein once. The sample consists of 450,000 or so distinct CDR3 sequences, about a fifth of them appearing once. Stated time point: persistent/refractory GD, antithyroid drugs over 5 years with positive TRAb. TCR sequences were obtained from RNA taken from PBMCs. Criteria from the American Thyroid Association guidelines were applied to diagnose Graves' disease. The CDR3 spans 16 residues. The V gene's germline CDR1 is SSHAT and CDR2 FNYEAQ (reference sequence). In regard to this clonotype: The target antigen is unknown. Compared with germline, one end of the junction differs, possibly owing to a read error.

Here the sequenced sample was peripheral blood mononuclear cells (PBMCs), taken when the disease was refractory, from a patient treated with antithyroid drugs. This clonotype originated in a female donor with Graves disease. The chain carries TRBV7-7 and TRBJ2-3; either TRBD1 or TRBD2 may supply D (6 bases each). The CDR3 DNA sequence: TGTGCTAGCAGCGCGGGACAAATAGACCCAACAGATACGCAGTATTTT. It is translated as CASSAGQIDPTDTQYF. Full variable domain (missing parts from reference TRBV7-7 and TRBJ2-3): GAGVSQSPRYKVTKRGQDVTLRCDPISSHATLYWYQQALGQGPEFLTYFNYEAQPDKSGLPSDRFSAERPEGSISTLTIQRTEQRDSAMYRCASSAGQIDPTDTQYFGPGTRLTVL.